This T cell receptor beta chain was observed in a study of cytomegalovirus exposure and HLA in healthy donors. In the case of this clone: Its specificity is not known.

Deletions cut 3 bases from V and 5 bases from J, with 16 bases between. The CDR3 length is 15 residues. CDR1 and CDR2 (germline): SGHDN, FVKESK. Researchers ran the PCR with 60 Vbeta and 13 Jbeta primers. In the original workflow: The authors later counted roughly 76 million unique TCR beta chains, 9 million to 14 million of them shared. Libraries were prepared by immunoSEQ multiplex PCR; TCRdb keeps only in-frame clonotypes and omits some of them. Clone size and the V and J calls come from that table; the DNA yielded D and trimming. The sample carries approximately 190,000 clones, 70% to 85% recorded once. Study results and limitations: A link between a missense DCLRE1C variant and TCR beta V- and J-gene trimming emerged from a later analysis.

What was sequenced was PBMCs. This sequence originates from a boy aged 2 to 9 in good health and CMV-seronegative. J is TRBJ2-5 and V is TRBV14, with no clear D. DNA of the CDR3: TGTGCCAGCAGCCATCTATCGGGTATCGTCGAGACCCAGTACTTC. Its protein is CASSHLSGIVETQYF.